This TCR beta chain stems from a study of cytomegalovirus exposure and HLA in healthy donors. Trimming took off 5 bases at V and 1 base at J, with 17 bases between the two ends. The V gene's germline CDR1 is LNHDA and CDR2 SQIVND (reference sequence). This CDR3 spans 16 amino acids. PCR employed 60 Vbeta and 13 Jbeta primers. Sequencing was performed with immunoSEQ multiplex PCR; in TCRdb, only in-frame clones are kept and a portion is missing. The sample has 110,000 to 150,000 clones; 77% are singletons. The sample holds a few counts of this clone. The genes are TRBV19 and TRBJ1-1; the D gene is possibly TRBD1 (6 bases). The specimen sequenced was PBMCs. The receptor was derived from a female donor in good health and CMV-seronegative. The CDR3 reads CASSLTGTRWNTEAFF. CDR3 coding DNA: TGTGCCAGTAGTCTAACAGGGACGCGTTGGAACACTGAAGCTTTCTTT.